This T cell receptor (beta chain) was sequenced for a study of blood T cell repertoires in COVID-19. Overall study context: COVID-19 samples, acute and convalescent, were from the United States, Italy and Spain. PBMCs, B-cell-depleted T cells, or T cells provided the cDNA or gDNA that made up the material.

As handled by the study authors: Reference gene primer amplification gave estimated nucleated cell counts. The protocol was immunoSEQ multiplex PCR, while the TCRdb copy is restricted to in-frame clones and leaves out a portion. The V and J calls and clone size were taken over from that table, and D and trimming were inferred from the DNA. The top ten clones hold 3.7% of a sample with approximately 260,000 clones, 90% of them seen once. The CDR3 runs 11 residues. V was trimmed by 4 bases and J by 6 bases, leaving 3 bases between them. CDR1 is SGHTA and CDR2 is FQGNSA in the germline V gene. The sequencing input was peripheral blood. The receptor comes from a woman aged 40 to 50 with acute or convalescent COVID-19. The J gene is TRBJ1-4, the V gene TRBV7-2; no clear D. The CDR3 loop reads CASSSYEKLFF. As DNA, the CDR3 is TGTGCCAGCAGCTCTTATGAAAAACTGTTTTTT.